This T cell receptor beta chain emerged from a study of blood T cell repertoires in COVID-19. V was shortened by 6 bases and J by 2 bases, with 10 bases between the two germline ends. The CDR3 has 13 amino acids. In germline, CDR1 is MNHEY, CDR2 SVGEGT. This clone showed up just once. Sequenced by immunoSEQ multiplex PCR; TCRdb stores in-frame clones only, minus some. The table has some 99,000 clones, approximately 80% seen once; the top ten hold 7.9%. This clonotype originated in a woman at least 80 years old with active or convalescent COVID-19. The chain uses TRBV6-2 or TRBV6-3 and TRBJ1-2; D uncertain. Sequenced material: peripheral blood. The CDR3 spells CASSRTENYGYTF. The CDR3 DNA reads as TGTGCCAGCAGCCGAACAGAGAACTATGGCTACACCTTC.